Below, 19 T cell receptor beta chains from the same sample are listed, as sequenced in a study of T cell repertoires in cytomegalovirus infection (dated by TCRdb to between 2018 and 2021). These receptors have no known antigen. Interpreted using the paper, the treatment or condition label stands for: in vitro stimulation with specific CMV peptide epitopes to enrich CMV-specific T cells. TCRdb names Illumina HiSeq 1500 as the instrument used. TCRdb reprocessed the public reads (quality trimming at Q25 with fastp, clone calling with MiXCR) and kept in-frame beta chains. One record per CDR3 amino acid sequence lists the most common genes and DNA. This sample lists over 45,000 distinct CDR3 sequences; about 18% were detected once. The top ten clonotypes cover about 30% of the sample. The specimen was CD8+ T cells from cultured PBMCs, collected from culture after CMV antigen stimulation. These receptors originate from a human donor in good health (CMV status not recorded). Some clones in this sample may be carry-over from other donors' samples.

This clonotype was seen more than once but under ten times. The chain links TRBV6-2 or TRBV6-3 to TRBJ1-2; 7 bases fit TRBD1. The ends lost 6 bases at V and 0 bases at J; junction bases unmatched: 7. Germline V gives CDR1 MNHEY, CDR2 SVGEGT. The CDR3 runs 15 residues. CDR3 in amino acids: CASSLDRRANYGYTF. The CDR3 DNA reads TGTGCCAGCAGCTTGGACAGGCGAGCTAACTATGGCTACACCTTC.

The CDR3 sequence: CASSNLGGVWETQYF. The CDR3 region has the DNA TGTGCCAGCAGTAACCTTGGGGGGGTATGGGAGACCCAGTACTTC. The chain joins TRBV27 to TRBJ2-5; 7 bases are a match to TRBD2. V lost 5 bases, J lost 5 bases, and 11 bases stayed unmatched. This CDR3 spans 15 amino acids. Germline V gives CDR1 MNHEY, CDR2 SMNVEV (reference sequence).

The chain has TRBV5-6 and TRBJ2-7; 10 bases match TRBD1. Germline CDR1 reads SGHDT; CDR2 reads YYEEEE. The CDR3 runs to 13 residues. V lost 2 bases and J lost 10; bases outside the gene matches: 6. CDR3: CASSFPGTGEQYF. CDR3 in DNA: TGTGCCAGCAGCTTCCCCGGGACAGGGGAACAGTACTTC.

The gene calls are TRBV7-3 and TRBJ2-1; 7 bases are a match to TRBD2. CDR3 length: 17 amino acids. The J segment lost 1 base and the V segment lost 5 bases, leaving 11 bases of the junction unmatched. In germline, CDR1 is SGHTA, CDR2 FQGTGA. CDR3 residues: CASSPFSGGGSYNEQFF. The CDR3 bases are TGTGCCAGCAGCCCCTTTTCTGGCGGGGGATCCTACAATGAGCAGTTCTTC.

The chain couples TRBV11-3 to TRBJ2-2; possibly TRBD2 for D (7 bases). Germline V lookup: CDR1 SGHNT, CDR2 YENEEA. The CDR3 loop spans 16 amino acids. V was pared by 5 bases and J by 4 bases, with 17 bases between. For the CDR3, the DNA is TGTGCCAGCAGCCCCACCTCGGGGGGCGTCACCGGGGAGCTGTTTTTT. Translated, it gives CASSPTSGGVTGELFF.

This clonotype turned up a few times. The chain carries TRBV9 and TRBJ1-2; D unclear. V lost 0 bases and J lost 1, with 7 bases in between. Germline-derived CDR1 and CDR2 are SGDLS and YYNGEE. The CDR3 is made up of 14 amino acids. CDR3 region: CASSVGRDNYGYTF. Here the CDR3 DNA reads TGTGCCAGCAGCGTAGGACGGGATAACTATGGCTACACCTTC.

V and J are TRBV7-8 and TRBJ1-6; a possible D gene is TRBD1 (5 bases). Deletions cut 5 bases from V and 7 bases from J, with 18 bases between. CDR3 length: 16 residues. Germline CDR1 SGHVS, CDR2 FQNEAQ. The CDR3, as DNA: TGTGCCAGCAGCGCGGGACCGCCGAGAGGAAATTCACCCCTCCACTTT. Protein: CASSAGPPRGNSPLHF.

A note on this clonotype: Compared with germline, one end of the junction differs, possibly owing to a read error. V usage is TRBV7-2 and J usage is TRBJ2-1; TRBD2 matches 7 bases. Germline V gene lookup returns CDR1 SGHTA and CDR2 FQGNSA. The CDR3 spans 15 residues. CDR3 nucleotide sequence: TGTGACAGCACCCTTGGCGGGAGAGGTTACAATGAGCAGTTCTTC. Encoded protein: CDSTLGGRGYNEQFF.

V is TRBV7-8 and J is TRBJ2-5; 9 bases match TRBD2. In germline, CDR1 is SGHVS, CDR2 FQNEAQ. The CDR3 spans 14 residues. Unmatched junction bases numbered 10, after V lost 10 bases and J lost 4 bases. The CDR3 protein is CATLRRGGRETQYF. The CDR3 DNA follows: TGTGCCACTTTACGGCGGGGGGGCCGAGAGACCCAGTACTTC.

This clonotype was counted between two and nine times. The CDR3 sequence: CASSSPPLGLAKNIQYF. For the CDR3, the DNA is TGTGCCAGCAGCTCCCCCCCCCTGGGACTAGCCAAAAACATTCAGTACTTC. The chain recombines TRBV7-8 with TRBJ2-4; tentative D call: TRBD2 (6 bases). The CDR3 has 17 residues. V lost 4 bases, J lost 0 bases, and 16 bases lay in between. Per germline, CDR1 SGHVS and CDR2 FQNEAQ.

This clonotype was picked up many times. The V gene is TRBV12-5, the J gene TRBJ2-7; a possible D gene is TRBD2 (6 bases). This CDR3 has 14 amino acids. Germline V gene lookup returns CDR1 LGHNT and CDR2 FRNRAP. The germline V and J ends were trimmed by 3 bases and 5 bases, with 14 bases remaining between them. The DNA of the CDR3 is TGTGCTAGTGGTTTCGGGGGAAAGAGGGACGAGCAGTACTTC. Its translation: CASGFGGKRDEQYF.

V and J are TRBV9 and TRBJ2-1; TRBD2 matches 10 bases. Germline assignment: CDR1 SGDLS and CDR2 YYNGEE. V trimming: 3 bases; J trimming: 4 bases; junction bases outside the gene matches: 4. CDR3 size: 15 residues. The CDR3 protein is CASSGGAGGYNEQFF. In DNA form, the CDR3 reads TGTGCCAGCAGCGGTGGAGCGGGAGGGTACAATGAGCAGTTCTTC.

This clonotype was picked up a small number of times. The chain combines TRBV18 with TRBJ2-1; D is possibly TRBD2 (6 bases). Between the trimmed V and J ends, which lost 8 bases and 2 bases, there was a span of 19 bases. The germline CDR1 and CDR2 sequences are KGHSH and LQKENI. The CDR3 is 16 amino acids. Here the CDR3 DNA reads TGTGCCAGCCCCGCGGGGAGTGCCGGAGCCTACAATGAGCAGTTCTTC. Protein product: CASPAGSAGAYNEQFF.

CDR3 sequence reads: CASSIRPGNTEAFF. The CDR3 bases are TGTGCCAGTAGTATTCGACCGGGAAACACTGAAGCTTTCTTT. This sequence joins TRBV19 and TRBJ1-1; D uncertain. Germline CDR1 is LNHDA and CDR2 is SQIVND (reference sequence). V lost 3 bases, J lost 2 bases, and 10 bases lay in between. This CDR3 has 14 amino acids.

The chain joins TRBV7-6 to TRBJ1-2, with D maybe TRBD1 (6 bases). The CDR3 spans 16 residues. CDR1 and CDR2 from the germline V gene are SGHVS and FNYEAQ. The V gene lost 5 bases and the J gene lost 4 bases, with 20 bases spanning the gap. CDR3 sequence: CASSPYRGENGYGYTF. DNA of the CDR3: TGTGCCAGCAGCCCATATAGGGGGGAAAACGGCTATGGCTACACCTTC.

The rearrangement joins TRBV4-1 to TRBJ2-7; D unclear. Trimming removed 1 base at V and 2 bases at J, with 12 bases between. Germline lookup yields CDR1 MGHRA and CDR2 YSYEKL. This CDR3 has 15 residues. CDR3 DNA sequence: TGCGCCAGCAGCCAAGTCGCGGCAACCACCTACGAGCAGTACTTC. Protein sequence: CASSQVAATTYEQYF.

Concerning this clonotype: This sequence may be a read error, since a much larger clone differs from it by one base. The chain links TRBV27 to TRBJ2-1; TRBD2 matches 13 bases. This CDR3 spans 15 amino acids. Germline CDR1 is MNHEY and CDR2 is SMNVEV (reference sequence). Losses at the gene ends were 4 bases for V and 6 bases for J; bases not matched to a gene: 3. CDR3 sequence: CASSWRTSGSNEQFF. CDR3 nucleotides: TGTGCCAGCAGTTGGAGGACTAGCGGGAGCAATGAGCAGTTCTTC.

This clonotype was seen a few times. The chain joins TRBV6-5 to TRBJ2-7, with D tentatively TRBD2 (6 bases). This CDR3 contains 15 residues. Germline assignment: CDR1 MNHEY and CDR2 SVGAGI. Trimming pared 0 bases from V and 6 bases from J, leaving 15 bases between. The CDR3 is CASSYSGGRALEQYF. CDR3 in DNA: TGTGCCAGCAGTTACTCGGGAGGCAGGGCACTCGAGCAGTACTTC.

The chain uses TRBV7-9 and TRBJ1-1; the D gene is possibly TRBD1 (6 bases). CDR1 and CDR2 (germline): SEHNR, FQNEAQ (reference sequence). The CDR3 extends over 18 amino acids. Trimming left V 5 bases short and J 3 bases short, with 25 bases between. The CDR3 spells CASSPLNKLDRRHTEAFF. The CDR3 DNA is TGTGCCAGCAGCCCTCTTAACAAGCTTGACAGGAGACACACTGAAGCTTTCTTT.